Sequencing of this T cell receptor (beta chain) was carried out in a study of blood T cell repertoires in COVID-19. For the study at large: Some COVID-19 samples were acute and others convalescent; all came from the United States, Italy and Spain. T cells, B-cell-depleted T cells, or PBMCs supplied cDNA or gDNA.

V was pared by 4 bases and J by 6 bases, with 13 bases between. CDR1 is SGHKS, CDR2 YYEKEE, per germline (reference sequence). This CDR3 has 13 residues. Original methodology: Using reference gene primer amplification, nucleated cell counts were estimated. Sequencing used immunoSEQ multiplex PCR; TCRdb keeps in-frame clones, though not all of them. V, J and clone size derive from that table, while D and trimming were established from the DNA sequence. Here the sample spans 150,000 to 200,000 clones, around 89% being singletons. The receptor was derived from a woman in her thirties with acute or convalescent COVID-19. The chain joins TRBV5-5 to TRBJ1-2, with TRBD1 as a possible D gene (5 bases). What was sequenced was peripheral blood. The CDR3 DNA follows: TGTGCCAGCAGCCCACGTCTACAGGATGGCTACACCTTC. It encodes CASSPRLQDGYTF.